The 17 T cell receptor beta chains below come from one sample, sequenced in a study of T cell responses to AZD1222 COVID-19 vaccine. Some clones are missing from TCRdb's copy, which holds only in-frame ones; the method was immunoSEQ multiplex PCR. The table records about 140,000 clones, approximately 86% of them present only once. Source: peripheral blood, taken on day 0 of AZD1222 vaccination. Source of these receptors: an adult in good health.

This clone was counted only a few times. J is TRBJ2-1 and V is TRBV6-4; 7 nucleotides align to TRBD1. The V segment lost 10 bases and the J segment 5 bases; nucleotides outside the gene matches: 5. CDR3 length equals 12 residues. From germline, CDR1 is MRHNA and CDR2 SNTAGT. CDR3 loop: CATRQGHNEQFF. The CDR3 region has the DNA TGTGCCACTAGACAGGGCCACAATGAGCAGTTCTTC.

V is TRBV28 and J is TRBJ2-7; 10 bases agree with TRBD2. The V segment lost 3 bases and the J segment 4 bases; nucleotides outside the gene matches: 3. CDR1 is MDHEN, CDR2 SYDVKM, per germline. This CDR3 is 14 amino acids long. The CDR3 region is CASSLISGRYEQYF. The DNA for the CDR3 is TGTGCCAGCAGTTTGATTAGCGGGAGGTACGAGCAGTACTTC.

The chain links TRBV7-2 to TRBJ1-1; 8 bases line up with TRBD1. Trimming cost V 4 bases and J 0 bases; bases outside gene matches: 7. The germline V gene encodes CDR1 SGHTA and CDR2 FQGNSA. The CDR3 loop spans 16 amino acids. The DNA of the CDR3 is TGTGCCAGCAGCTCACAGGGGGACGGAATGAACACTGAAGCTTTCTTT. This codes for CASSSQGDGMNTEAFF.

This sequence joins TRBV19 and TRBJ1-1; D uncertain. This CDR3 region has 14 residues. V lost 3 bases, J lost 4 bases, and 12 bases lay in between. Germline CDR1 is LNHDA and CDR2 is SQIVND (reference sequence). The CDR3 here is CASSIVGMSTEAFF. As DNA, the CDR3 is TGTGCCAGTAGTATCGTGGGAATGAGCACTGAAGCTTTCTTT.

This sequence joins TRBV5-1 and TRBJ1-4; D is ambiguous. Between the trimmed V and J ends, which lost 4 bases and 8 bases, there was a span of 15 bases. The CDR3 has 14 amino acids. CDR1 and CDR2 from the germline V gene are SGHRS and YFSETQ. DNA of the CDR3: TGCGCCAGCAGCCCGGATTGGCTTGGCGAAAAACTGTTTTTT. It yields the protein CASSPDWLGEKLFF.

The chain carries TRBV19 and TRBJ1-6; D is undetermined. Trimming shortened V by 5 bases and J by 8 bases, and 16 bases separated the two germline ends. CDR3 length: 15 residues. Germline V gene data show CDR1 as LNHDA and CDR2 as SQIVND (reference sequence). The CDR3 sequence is CASSAPLGSHSPLHF. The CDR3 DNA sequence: TGTGCCAGTAGTGCCCCCCTAGGAAGCCATTCACCCCTCCACTTT.

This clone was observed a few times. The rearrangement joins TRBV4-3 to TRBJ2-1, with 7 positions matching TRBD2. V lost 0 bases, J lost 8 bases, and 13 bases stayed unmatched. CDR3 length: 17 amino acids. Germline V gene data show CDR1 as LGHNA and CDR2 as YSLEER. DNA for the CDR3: TGCGCCAGCAGCCAAGAGCGGGCGGCGGGGGTTATGGATGAGCAGTTCTTC. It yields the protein CASSQERAAGVMDEQFF.

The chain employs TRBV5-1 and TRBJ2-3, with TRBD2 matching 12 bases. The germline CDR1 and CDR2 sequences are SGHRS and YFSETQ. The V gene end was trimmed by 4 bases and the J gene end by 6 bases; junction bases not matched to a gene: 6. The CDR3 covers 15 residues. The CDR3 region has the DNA TGCGCCAGCAGCCTCGGACTAGCGGGATTTGATACGCAGTATTTT. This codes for CASSLGLAGFDTQYF. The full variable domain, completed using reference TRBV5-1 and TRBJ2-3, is KAGVTQTPRYLIKTRGQQVTLSCSPISGHRSVSWYQQTPGQGLQFLFEYFSETQRNKGNFPGRFSGRQFSNSRSEMNVSTLELGDSALYLCASSLGLAGFDTQYFGPGTRLTVL.

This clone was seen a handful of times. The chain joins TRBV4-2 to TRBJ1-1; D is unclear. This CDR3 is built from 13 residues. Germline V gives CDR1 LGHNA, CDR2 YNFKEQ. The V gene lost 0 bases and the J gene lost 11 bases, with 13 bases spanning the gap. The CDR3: CASSQDLTLWAFF. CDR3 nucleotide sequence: TGTGCCAGCAGCCAAGATTTAACGCTTTGGGCTTTCTTT.

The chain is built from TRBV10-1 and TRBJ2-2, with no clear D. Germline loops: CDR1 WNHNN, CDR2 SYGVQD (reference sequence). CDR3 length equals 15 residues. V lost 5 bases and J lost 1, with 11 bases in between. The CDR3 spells CASSSYGLNTGELFF. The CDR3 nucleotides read TGCGCCAGCAGTTCCTATGGCTTGAACACCGGGGAGCTGTTTTTT.

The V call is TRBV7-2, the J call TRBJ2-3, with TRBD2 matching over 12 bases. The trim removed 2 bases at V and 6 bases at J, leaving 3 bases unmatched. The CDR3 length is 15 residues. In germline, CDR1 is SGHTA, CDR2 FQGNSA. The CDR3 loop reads CASSLTSGGRDTQYF. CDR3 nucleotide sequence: TGTGCCAGCAGCTTAACTAGCGGGGGGAGGGATACGCAGTATTTT.

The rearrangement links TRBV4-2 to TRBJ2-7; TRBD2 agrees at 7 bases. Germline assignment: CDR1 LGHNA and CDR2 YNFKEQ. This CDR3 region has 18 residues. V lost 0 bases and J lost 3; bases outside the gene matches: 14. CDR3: CASSQDPSAGGSNYEQYF. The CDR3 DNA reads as TGTGCCAGCAGCCAAGATCCATCGGCCGGCGGGAGTAACTACGAGCAGTACTTC.

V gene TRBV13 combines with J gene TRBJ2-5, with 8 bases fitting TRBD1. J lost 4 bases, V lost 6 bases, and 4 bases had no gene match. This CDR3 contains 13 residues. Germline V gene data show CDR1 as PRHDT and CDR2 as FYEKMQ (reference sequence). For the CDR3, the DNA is TGTGCCAGCAGATATCAGGGGGCAGAGACCCAGTACTTC. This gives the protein CASRYQGAETQYF.

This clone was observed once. The CDR3 nucleotides are TGTGCCAGCAGCTTGGGGACAGGTGGATTCGCTTTCTTT. This gives the protein CASSLGTGGFAFF. V is TRBV5-6 and J is TRBJ1-1; 7 bases are shared with TRBD1. V dropped 0 bases and J dropped 11; count of bases not matched to a gene: 7. The CDR3 runs to 13 residues. Germline V gives CDR1 SGHDT, CDR2 YYEEEE.

Here the CDR3 DNA reads TGTGCCAGCAGTTTAGGAGAGGGGGCGCCTGGCTACACCTTC. It specifies CASSLGEGAPGYTF. The rearrangement uses TRBV27 and TRBJ1-2; 7 bases agree with TRBD1. With V trimmed by 2 bases and J by 7 bases, 7 bases remained unmatched. The CDR3 consists of 14 residues. Germline values: CDR1 MNHEY, CDR2 SMNVEV (reference sequence).

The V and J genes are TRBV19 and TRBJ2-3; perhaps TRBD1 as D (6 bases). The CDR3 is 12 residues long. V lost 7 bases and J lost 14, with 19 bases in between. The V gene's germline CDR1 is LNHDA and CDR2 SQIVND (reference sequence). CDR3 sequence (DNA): TGTGCCAGTACCTTAGCCGGGACAAGGATGTATTTT. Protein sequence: CASTLAGTRMYF.

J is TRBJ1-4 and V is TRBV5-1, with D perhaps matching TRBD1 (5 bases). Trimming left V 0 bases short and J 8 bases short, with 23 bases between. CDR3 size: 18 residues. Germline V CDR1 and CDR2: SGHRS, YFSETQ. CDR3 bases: TGCGCCAGCAGCTTGGTAGTTCGGTCGGGGACCCAAGGAGAAAAACTGTTTTTT. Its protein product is CASSLVVRSGTQGEKLFF.